This T cell receptor (beta chain) was found in a study of shared clonotypes between healthy human individuals. Assay: immunoSEQ multiplex PCR; the TCRdb copy retains only in-frame clones and omits some. This sample carries 450,000 to 550,000 clones, more than 65% of them seen once, and the ten largest clones take under 15%. This CDR3 region has 12 residues. Germline CDR1 and CDR2: SNHLY and FYNNEI. V was shortened by 6 bases and J by 2 bases, with 8 bases between the two germline ends. The sample was PBMCs. The TCR comes from a woman aged 40 to 50 in good health. Some clones in this sample may be carry-over from other donors' samples. The genes are TRBV2 and TRBJ2-7; a weak D match, TRBD2 (6 bases). CDR3 nucleotides: TGTGCCAGCAGAGGGGAGGCCTACGAGCAGTACTTC. This codes for CASRGEAYEQYF.